The entry that follows covers one T cell receptor (beta chain) sequence. Its cognate antigen has yet to be identified. No much larger clonotype is one base removed from it; base qualities were not supplied. Including cysteine and phenylalanine, the CDR3 has 14 amino acids. The retained sequence is limited to the CDR3, 42 bases, with the frame set at the first base. As encoded in the germline V gene, CDR1 is ENHRY while CDR2 is SYGVKD. At the junction V is shortened by 0 bases and J by 2 bases, with 8 bases in between. Each collaborating institution followed its own protocols to collect whole blood in K2EDTA tubes. For TCRbeta analysis, collaborator samples were shipped as frozen whole blood, as isolated PBMCs, or as DNA extracted from either sample type. TCRbeta CDR3 regions were amplified from genomic DNA using the immunoSEQ Assay, a bias-controlled multiplex PCR. The study's own analysis went as follows. The number of nucleated cells in each sample was estimated from the amplification of reference gene primers within the assay. To quantify the absolute abundance of each unique TCRbeta CDR3 rearrangement, sequence reads were collapsed and filtered. For each sample, productive Simpson clonality was calculated as the square root of Simpson's diversity index across productive rearrangements. The table comes from immuneACCESS by way of TCRdb, which keeps in-frame sequences with V and J called. Part of the clones is missing from these tables; in studies checked, under half for an unresolved V gene and the rest for unknown reasons. Clone size and the V and J calls come from that table; the DNA yielded D and trimming. Present in this sample are 70,000 to 80,000 clones, about 80% of which were seen just once. The ten largest clones represent 8.5% to 14% of the sample.

This entry is derived from a study of blood T cell repertoires in COVID-19 (TCRdb year 2020). About the full investigation: Samples from collaborators originated in the United States, Italy and Spain and spanned both the acute and convalescent phases of COVID-19. The repertoires were released in a freely available public database intended as a resource for research on the immune response to SARS-CoV-2. Samples were obtained from the ongoing ImmuneRACE study (first 160 participants) and from 1,254 subjects provided by 6 global collaborators. Subjects who had been exposed to COVID-19, were actively infected with it, or had recovered from it provided the deeply sampled blood TCRbeta repertoires that made up the dataset. The prospective study material was composed of cDNA or gDNA derived from T cells, B-cell-depleted T cells, or PBMCs. Nearly every sample came with metadata listing a de-identified subject ID, COVID-19 status, age in years and sex. HLA class I and class II types, where available, came from metadata supplied by the sample provider rather than from assay-based typing. Study-wide conclusions, independent of this receptor: Clinical and demographic metadata were provided uncurated, with the amount varying by source and participant.

Sequencing used peripheral blood. The receptor was derived from a man aged 45-60 years with acute or convalescent COVID-19. The rearrangement combines TRBV10-3 with TRBJ2-7; perhaps TRBD2 is the D gene, with 5 bases matching. The bases are TGTGCCATCAGTGAGTCGATGGGAGCCTACGAGCAGTACTTC. Its coded protein is CAISESMGAYEQYF.